The source of this TCR beta chain is a study of T cell changes during pregnancy in multiple sclerosis. Sequencing was performed with immunoSEQ multiplex PCR; in TCRdb, only in-frame clones are kept and a portion is missing. The table lists tens of thousands of clones, under 95% of them singletons, with 0.43% in the top ten. V lost 0 bases and J lost 3, with 8 bases in between. There are 14 residues in the CDR3. Germline CDR1 SEHNR, CDR2 FQNEAQ (reference sequence). The source was CD4+ T cells from peripheral blood mononuclear cells, collected before pregnancy. This TCR came from a female donor with multiple sclerosis, enrolled in a pregnancy study. The rearrangement joins TRBV7-9 to TRBJ1-2; D remains unclear. The CDR3 loop reads CASSLASVDYGYTF. DNA of the CDR3: TGTGCCAGCAGCTTAGCATCAGTGGACTATGGCTACACCTTC. Full variable domain (outside the CDR3, taken from reference TRBV7-9 and TRBJ1-2): DTGVSQNPRHKITKRGQNVTFRCDPISEHNRLYWYRQTLGQGPEFLTYFQNEAQLEKSRLLSDRFSAERPKGSFSTLEIQRTEQGDSAMYLCASSLASVDYGYTFGSGTRLTVV.